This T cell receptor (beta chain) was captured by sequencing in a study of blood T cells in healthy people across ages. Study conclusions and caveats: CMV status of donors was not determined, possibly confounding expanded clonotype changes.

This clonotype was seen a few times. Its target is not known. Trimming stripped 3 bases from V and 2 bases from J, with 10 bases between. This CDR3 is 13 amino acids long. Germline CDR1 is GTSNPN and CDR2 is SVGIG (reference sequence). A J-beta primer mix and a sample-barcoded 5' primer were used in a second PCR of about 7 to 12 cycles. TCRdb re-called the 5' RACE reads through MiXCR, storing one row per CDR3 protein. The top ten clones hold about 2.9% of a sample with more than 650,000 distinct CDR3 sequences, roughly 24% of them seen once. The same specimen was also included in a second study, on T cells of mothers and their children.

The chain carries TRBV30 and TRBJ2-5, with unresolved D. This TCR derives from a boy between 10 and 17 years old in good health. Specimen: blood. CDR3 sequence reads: CAWRRLPQETQYF. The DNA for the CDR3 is TGTGCCTGGAGAAGGCTACCTCAAGAGACCCAGTACTTC.